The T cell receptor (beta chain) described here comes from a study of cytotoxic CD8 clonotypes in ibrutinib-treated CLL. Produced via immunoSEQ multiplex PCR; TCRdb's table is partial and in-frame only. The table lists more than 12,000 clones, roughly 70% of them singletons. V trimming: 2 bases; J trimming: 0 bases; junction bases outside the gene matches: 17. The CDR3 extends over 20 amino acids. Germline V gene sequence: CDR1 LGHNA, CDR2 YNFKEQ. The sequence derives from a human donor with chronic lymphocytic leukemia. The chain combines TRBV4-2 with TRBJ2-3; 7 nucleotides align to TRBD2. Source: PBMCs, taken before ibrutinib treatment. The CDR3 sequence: CASSQTGLGWLAESTDTQYF. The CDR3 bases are TGTGCCAGCAGCCAAACCGGGCTGGGGTGGCTAGCGGAAAGCACAGATACGCAGTATTTT.